Listed here are 13 T cell receptor beta chains from one sample, sequenced in a study of cytomegalovirus exposure and HLA in healthy donors. The PCR had 60 Vbeta and 13 Jbeta primers. Measured with immunoSEQ multiplex PCR; TCRdb has only the in-frame clones, and not every one. Its clone listing holds around 140,000 clones. The material sequenced was PBMCs. These receptors all stem from a woman between 35 and 50 years old in good health and CMV-seropositive.

CDR3 sequence (DNA): TGTGCCATCCGAGGAGCGGGACTACCAGCCCTCCACTTT. Amino acids: CAIRGAGLPALHF. This chain joins TRBV28 and TRBJ1-6; D possibly corresponds to TRBD1 (5 bases). V was cut by 10 bases and J by 14 bases, with 21 bases left in between. Germline assignment: CDR1 MDHEN and CDR2 SYDVKM. The CDR3 extends over 13 amino acids.

The genes are TRBV19 and TRBJ1-4; 8 positions match TRBD1. V was clipped by 5 bases and J by 7 bases; unmatched bases: 9. The V gene's germline CDR1 is LNHDA and CDR2 SQIVND (reference sequence). This CDR3 has 15 amino acids. CDR3 bases: TGTGCCAGTAGTTCGGTGATGACAGGGGTTGAAAAACTGTTTTTT. It yields the protein CASSSVMTGVEKLFF.

The gene calls are TRBV27 and TRBJ2-7; D gene ambiguous. Trimming stripped 4 bases from V and 3 bases from J, with 16 bases between. The CDR3 has 15 residues. Germline CDR1 reads MNHEY; CDR2 reads SMNVEV (reference sequence). The CDR3 coding sequence is TGTGCCAGCAGTTCTCCCTCGGTCGGAGACTACGAGCAGTACTTC. It yields the protein CASSSPSVGDYEQYF.

V and J are TRBV2 and TRBJ2-1, with 9 bases aligning to TRBD1. Per the germline V gene, CDR1 is SNHLY and CDR2 is FYNNEI. The CDR3 spans 14 residues. V lost 8 bases and J lost 2; bases outside the gene matches: 4. The CDR3 DNA is TGTGCCAGCGGGGACAGGGCTACCTACAATGAGCAGTTCTTC. This sequence encodes CASGDRATYNEQFF.

The chain carries TRBV28 and TRBJ2-1; D perhaps matches TRBD2 (6 bases). Germline V gene data show CDR1 as MDHEN and CDR2 as SYDVKM. The germline V and J ends were trimmed by 11 bases and 7 bases, with 21 bases remaining between them. This CDR3 is built from 14 residues. CDR3 DNA sequence: TGTGCCTCCGCGGGCCAGCGGGTCTCTAATGAGCAGTTCTTC. As protein: CASAGQRVSNEQFF.

The gene calls are TRBV5-6 and TRBJ2-1; no definite D call. CDR3 size: 16 residues. Germline V gene lookup returns CDR1 SGHDT and CDR2 YYEEEE. The V gene lost 0 bases and the J gene lost 4 bases, with 14 bases spanning the gap. Written as DNA, the CDR3 is TGTGCCAGCAGCTTGGGTCGGCCTAGTCGTTACAATGAGCAGTTCTTC. Translating gives CASSLGRPSRYNEQFF.

The rearrangement uses TRBV27 and TRBJ2-5; D might be TRBD2 (5 bases). Germline V gene data show CDR1 as MNHEY and CDR2 as SMNVEV (reference sequence). Trimming stripped 7 bases from V and 2 bases from J, with 11 bases between. This CDR3 has 13 residues. CDR3 sequence: CASTEELQETQYF. The DNA of the CDR3 is TGTGCCAGCACGGAGGAGCTACAAGAGACCCAGTACTTC.

This chain joins TRBV4-3 and TRBJ2-5, with 11 bases aligning to TRBD2. Unmatched junction bases numbered 4, after V lost 2 bases and J lost 5 bases. Germline assignment: CDR1 LGHNA and CDR2 YSLEER. There are 15 residues in the CDR3. The CDR3 region has the DNA TGCGCCAGCAGCCAACTAGCGGGAGGTGGGGAGACCCAGTACTTC. Residues: CASSQLAGGGETQYF.

The J gene is TRBJ2-2, the V gene TRBV5-4, with 11 nucleotides matching TRBD2. V lost 0 bases to trimming and J lost 6 bases; unmatched junction nucleotides: 7. The CDR3 is 17 amino acids. Germline lookup yields CDR1 SGHNT and CDR2 YYREEE (reference sequence). CDR3 DNA: TGTGCCAGCAGCTTGGCATTAGCGGGAGGGGAATCCGGGGAGCTGTTTTTT. It yields the protein CASSLALAGGESGELFF.

The chain uses TRBV5-1 and TRBJ1-2, with TRBD1 as a possible D gene (6 bases). Germline V gene lookup returns CDR1 SGHRS and CDR2 YFSETQ. Trimming removed 0 bases from V and 13 bases from J, with 22 bases in between. The length of the CDR3 is 15 residues. The CDR3: CASSLARGSVIKGTF. CDR3 DNA: TGCGCCAGCAGCTTGGCCAGGGGTTCAGTTATTAAGGGCACCTTC. Based on the CDR3 plus reference TRBV5-1 and TRBJ1-2, the full variable domain is KAGVTQTPRYLIKTRGQQVTLSCSPISGHRSVSWYQQTPGQGLQFLFEYFSETQRNKGNFPGRFSGRQFSNSRSEMNVSTLELGDSALYLCASSLARGSVIKGTFGSGTRLTVV.

This chain uses TRBV19 with TRBJ1-2, with 8 bases identical to TRBD1. The trim removed 7 bases at V and 2 bases at J, leaving 9 bases unmatched. The CDR3 is 15 amino acids. Germline V gene sequence: CDR1 LNHDA, CDR2 SQIVND (reference sequence). Written as DNA, the CDR3 is TGTGCCAGTACCAAGACAGGGGAGGCAAACTATGGCTACACCTTC. Residues: CASTKTGEANYGYTF.

This CDR3 is CASSLALPLTFHEQFF. CDR3 bases: TGTGCCAGCAGCTTAGCTCTGCCGCTAACTTTTCATGAGCAGTTCTTC. The V and J genes are TRBV7-6 and TRBJ2-1; D ambiguous. Trimming left V 0 bases short and J 8 bases short, with 17 bases between. Germline values: CDR1 SGHVS, CDR2 FNYEAQ. The CDR3 is made up of 16 amino acids. The full variable domain, its missing parts supplied by reference TRBV7-6 and TRBJ2-1, is GAGVSQSPRYKVTKRGQDVALRCDPISGHVSLYWYRQALGQGPEFLTYFNYEAQQDKSGLPNDRFSAERPEGSISTLTIQRTEQRDSAMYRCASSLALPLTFHEQFFGPGTRLTVL.

V and J are TRBV29-1 and TRBJ2-7, with D perhaps matching TRBD2 (6 bases). This CDR3 has 13 residues. Between the trimmed V and J ends, which lost 4 bases and 3 bases, there was a span of 13 bases. Germline loops: CDR1 SQVTM, CDR2 ANQGSEA. The CDR3 bases are TGCAGCGTTGGAGACGGGAGAATCTACGAGCAGTACTTC. Amino acid sequence: CSVGDGRIYEQYF.